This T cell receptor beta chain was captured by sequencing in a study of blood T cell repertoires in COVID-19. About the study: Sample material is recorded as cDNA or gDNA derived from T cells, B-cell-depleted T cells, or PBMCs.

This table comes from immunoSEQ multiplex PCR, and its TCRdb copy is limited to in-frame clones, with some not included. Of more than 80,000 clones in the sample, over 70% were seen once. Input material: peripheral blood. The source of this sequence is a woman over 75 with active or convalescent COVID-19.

The DNA for the CDR3 is TGCGCCAGCAGTGAGTCGGGCAGATACTCTGGAAACACCATATATTTT. Encoded protein: CASSESGRYSGNTIYF. V is TRBV10-1 and J is TRBJ1-3; D gene unclear. This CDR3 spans 16 amino acids. Trimming stripped 0 bases from V and 0 bases from J, with 9 bases between. Looked up from germline, CDR1 is WNHNN and CDR2 is SYGVQD (reference sequence).